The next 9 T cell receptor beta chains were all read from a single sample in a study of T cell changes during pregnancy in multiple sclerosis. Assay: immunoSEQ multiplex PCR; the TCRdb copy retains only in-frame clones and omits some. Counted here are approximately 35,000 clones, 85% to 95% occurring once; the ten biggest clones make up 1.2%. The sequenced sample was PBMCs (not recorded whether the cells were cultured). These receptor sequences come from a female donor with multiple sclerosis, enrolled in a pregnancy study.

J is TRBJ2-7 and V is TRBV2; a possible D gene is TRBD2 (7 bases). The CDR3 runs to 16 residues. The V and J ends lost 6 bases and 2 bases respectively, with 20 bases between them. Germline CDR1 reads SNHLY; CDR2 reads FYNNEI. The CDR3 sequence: CASRATTGREPYEQYF. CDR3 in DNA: TGTGCCAGCAGGGCCACCACAGGGAGGGAGCCCTACGAGCAGTACTTC.

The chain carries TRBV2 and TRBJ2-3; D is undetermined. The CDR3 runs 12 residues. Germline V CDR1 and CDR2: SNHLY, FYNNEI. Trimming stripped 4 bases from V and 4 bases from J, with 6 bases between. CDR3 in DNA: TGTGCCAGCAGTGGCGCTTCAGATACGCAGTATTTT. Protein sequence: CASSGASDTQYF. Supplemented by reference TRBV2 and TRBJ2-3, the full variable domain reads EPEVTQTPSHQVTQMGQEVILRCVPISNHLYFYWYRQILGQKVEFLVSFYNNEISEKSEIFDDQFSVERPDGSNFTLKIRSTKLEDSAMYFCASSGASDTQYFGPGTRLTVL.

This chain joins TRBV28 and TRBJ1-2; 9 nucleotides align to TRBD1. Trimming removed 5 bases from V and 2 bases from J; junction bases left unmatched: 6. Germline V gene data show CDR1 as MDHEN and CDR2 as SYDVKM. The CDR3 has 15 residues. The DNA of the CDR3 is TGTGCCAGCAGTACCACAGGGGGCGCAAACTATGGCTACACCTTC. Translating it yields CASSTTGGANYGYTF.

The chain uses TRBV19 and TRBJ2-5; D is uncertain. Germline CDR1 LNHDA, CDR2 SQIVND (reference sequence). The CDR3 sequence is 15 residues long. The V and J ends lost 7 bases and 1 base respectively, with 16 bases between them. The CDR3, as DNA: TGTGCCAGTACTGTGAGATCAGGTGGCCAAGAGACCCAGTACTTC. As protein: CASTVRSGGQETQYF. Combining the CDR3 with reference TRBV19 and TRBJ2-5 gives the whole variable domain DGGITQSPKYLFRKEGQNVTLSCEQNLNHDAMYWYRQDPGQGLRLIYYSQIVNDFQKGDIAEGYSVSREKKESFPLTVTSAQKNPTAFYLCASTVRSGGQETQYFGPGTRLLVL.

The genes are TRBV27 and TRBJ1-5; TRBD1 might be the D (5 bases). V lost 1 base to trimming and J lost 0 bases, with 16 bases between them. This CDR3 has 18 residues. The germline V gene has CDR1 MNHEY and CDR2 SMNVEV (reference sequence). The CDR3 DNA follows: TGTGCCAGCAGTTTATTTCCACCAGGGCCTTATAGCAATCAGCCCCAGCATTTT. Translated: CASSLFPPGPYSNQPQHF.

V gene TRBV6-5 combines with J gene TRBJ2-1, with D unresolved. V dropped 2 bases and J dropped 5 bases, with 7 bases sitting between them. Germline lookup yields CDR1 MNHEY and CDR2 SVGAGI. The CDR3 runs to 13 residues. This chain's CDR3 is CASSYKENNEQFF. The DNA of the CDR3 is TGTGCCAGCAGTTACAAGGAGAACAATGAGCAGTTCTTC.

The CDR3 DNA is TGTGCCAGCAGCTTGTGGACCACTAGCGGGATTCTCGATACGCAGTATTTT. It yields the protein CASSLWTTSGILDTQYF. The chain recombines TRBV5-4 with TRBJ2-3, with 10 nucleotides matching TRBD2. V lost 1 base to trimming and J lost 6 bases; unmatched junction nucleotides: 11. Germline V gene sequence: CDR1 SGHNT, CDR2 YYREEE (reference sequence). The CDR3 totals 17 residues. Full variable domain (missing parts from reference TRBV5-4 and TRBJ2-3): ETGVTQSPTHLIKTRGQQVTLRCSSQSGHNTVSWYQQALGQGPQFIFQYYREEENGRGNFPPRFSGLQFPNYSSELNVNALELDDSALYLCASSLWTTSGILDTQYFGPGTRLTVL.

This CDR3 is CASRRTSREETQYF. The CDR3 DNA is TGTGCCAGCAGACGGACGTCGCGGGAAGAGACCCAGTACTTC. V and J are TRBV5-8 and TRBJ2-5; a possible D gene is TRBD2 (5 bases). Germline V gene data show CDR1 as SGHTS and CDR2 as YDEGEE. CDR3 length: 14 residues. Trimming stripped 5 bases from V and 3 bases from J, with 14 bases between.

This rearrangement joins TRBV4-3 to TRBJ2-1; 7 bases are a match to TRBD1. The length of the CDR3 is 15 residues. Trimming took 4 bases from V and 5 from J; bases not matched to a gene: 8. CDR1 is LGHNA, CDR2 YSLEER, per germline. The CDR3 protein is CASSRHRDSNNEQFF. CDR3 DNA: TGCGCCAGCAGCCGCCACCGGGACAGCAACAATGAGCAGTTCTTC.